The rows below give T cell receptor beta chains drawn from one sample of a study of blood T cells in healthy people across ages. TCRdb re-derived calls from the 5' RACE reads in MiXCR, one entry per CDR3 protein. This table has 1.2 million to 1.5 million distinct CDR3 sequences, roughly 60% appearing once. Sequenced material: blood. The receptor set was obtained from a man between 18 and 29 years old in good health. The CDR3 runs from the conserved cysteine through the conserved F or W. A D gene is named only where the DNA matches it firmly. Clone size appears in some rows only: once, few, many, or a class for an expanded clone.

-	-	14	TRBJ1-1	TRBV7-8	CASSSRGAGTEAFF	TGTGCCAGCAGCTCACGGGGGGCAGGCACTGAAGCTTTCTTT
-	once	15	TRBJ2-5	TRBV20-1	CSARDRGGRWETQYF	TGCAGTGCTAGAGATCGAGGGGGTCGTTGGGAGACCCAGTACTTC
-	once	16	TRBJ2-5	TRBV27	CASSSLDMGNQETQYF	TGTGCCAGCAGCTCCTTGGATATGGGGAACCAAGAGACCCAGTACTTC
-	few	13	TRBJ2-1	TRBV29-1	CSVDLPTYNEQFF	TGCAGCGTTGACCTACCCACCTACAATGAGCAGTTCTTC
-	few	13	TRBJ1-1	TRBV29-1	CSVGTGENTEAFF	TGCAGCGTTGGGACGGGGGAGAACACTGAGGCTTTCTTT
-	-	13	TRBJ1-3	TRBV12-3/TRBV12-4	CASNLQGTNTIYF	TGTGCCAGCAACCTTCAGGGTACAAACACCATATATTTT
TRBD1	-	15	TRBJ1-5	TRBV12-3/TRBV12-4	CASSLDRGGNQPQHF	TGTGCCAGCAGTTTAGACAGGGGCGGCAATCAGCCCCAGCATTTT
-	-	15	TRBJ2-3	TRBV28	CASSPLGGRQDTQYF	TGTGCCAGCAGCCCCCTTGGGGGGAGGCAAGATACGCAGTATTTT
-	few	13	TRBJ1-6	TRBV25-1	CASRQGGHSPLHF	TGTGCCAGCAGACAGGGAGGGCATTCACCCCTCCACTTT
TRBD2	-	15	TRBJ2-7	TRBV18	CASSPDAGGPYEQYF	TGTGCCAGCTCACCCGATGCGGGAGGGCCTTACGAGCAGTACTTC
-	-	13	TRBJ2-1	TRBV6-5	CASESPSYNEQFF	TGTGCCAGCGAAAGCCCATCTTACAATGAGCAGTTCTTC
TRBD1	-	13	TRBJ1-2	TRBV30	CACLSGTGNGYTF	TGTGCCTGCCTCAGTGGGACAGGGAATGGCTACACCTTC
-	-	15	TRBJ1-6	TRBV6-5	CASSYVRGLPSPLHF	TGTGCCAGCAGTTACGTTCGGGGATTACCTTCACCCCTCCACTTT
-	few	13	TRBJ2-5	TRBV20-1	CSARDSGKETQYF	TGCAGTGCTAGAGATTCGGGGAAAGAGACCCAGTACTTC
-	once	14	TRBJ2-5	TRBV5-1	CASSVPSSAETQYF	TGCGCCAGCAGCGTGCCCTCTAGTGCCGAGACCCAGTACTTC
-	few	15	TRBJ2-5	TRBV27	CASSFREPFQETQYF	TGTGCCAGCAGTTTCAGGGAACCCTTCCAAGAGACCCAGTACTTC
-	-	14	TRBJ2-1	TRBV27	CASSLPSQENEQFF	TGTGCCAGCAGTTTACCCTCACAGGAAAATGAGCAGTTCTTC
TRBD1	few	14	TRBJ2-7	TRBV28	CASRAGGGSYEQYF	TGTGCCAGCAGGGCAGGGGGTGGAAGCTACGAGCAGTACTTC
TRBD2	-	16	TRBJ2-1	TRBV10-1	CASSEWGSGTSNEQFF	TGCGCCAGCAGTGAGTGGGGTAGCGGGACTAGCAATGAGCAGTTCTTC
-	once	12	TRBJ2-7	TRBV28	CASGTKIYEQYF	TGTGCCAGCGGAACCAAGATCTACGAGCAGTACTTC
-	-	12	TRBJ2-4	TRBV7-2	CASSLVRAVQYF	TGTGCCAGCAGCTTAGTTAGAGCCGTGCAGTACTTC
-	-	15	TRBJ1-1	TRBV12-3/TRBV12-4	CASIRRDLPYTEAFF	TGTGCCAGCATCAGGAGGGACCTCCCATACACTGAAGCTTTCTTT
-	-	13	TRBJ2-7	TRBV7-2	CASSEDVAYEQYF	TGTGCCAGCAGCGAGGACGTCGCCTACGAGCAGTACTTC
-	-	14	TRBJ1-2	TRBV7-9	CASRSPGTNYGYTF	TGTGCCAGCAGATCCCCAGGGACTAACTATGGCTACACCTTC
TRBD2	few	14	TRBJ2-7	TRBV20-1	CSASRAGAAYEQYF	TGCAGTGCTAGCCGAGCGGGAGCCGCCTACGAGCAGTACTTC
TRBD1	few	13	TRBJ2-3	TRBV2	CASNRDRRDTQYF	TGTGCCAGCAATCGGGACAGGAGAGATACGCAGTATTTT
-	few	14	TRBJ1-1	TRBV10-3	CAISVQERGAEAFF	TGTGCCATCAGTGTGCAGGAACGGGGGGCTGAAGCTTTCTTT
-	few	12	TRBJ1-1	TRBV5-1	CASSSLRTEAFF	TGCGCCAGCAGCTCTCTCAGGACTGAAGCTTTCTTT
-	-	12	TRBJ1-1	TRBV6-6	CASSSVDREAFF	TGTGCCAGCAGTTCCGTAGACAGGGAAGCTTTCTTT
TRBD2	few	15	TRBJ2-5	TRBV7-2	CASSFGTSWGETQYF	TGTGCCAGCAGCTTCGGGACTAGTTGGGGGGAGACCCAGTACTTC
-	-	11	TRBJ2-7	TRBV10-3	CAISGGYGQYF	TGTGCCATCAGTGGAGGATACGGGCAGTACTTC
-	-	16	TRBJ2-7	TRBV3-1	CASSQDREGARYEQYF	TGTGCCAGCAGCCAAGATCGGGAGGGGGCCCGTTACGAGCAGTACTTC
TRBD1	-	13	TRBJ2-5	TRBV29-1	CSVGQGYQETQYF	TGCAGCGTTGGACAGGGATACCAAGAGACCCAGTACTTC
-	many	13	TRBJ2-3	TRBV6-2/TRBV6-3	CASSPGESDTQYF	TGTGCCAGCAGCCCCGGCGAGTCAGATACGCAGTATTTT
-	once	15	TRBJ2-3	TRBV6-2/TRBV6-3	CASSLARDRTDTQYF	TGTGCCAGCAGCCTCGCTCGGGACCGCACAGATACGCAGTATTTT
-	-	18	TRBJ2-7	TRBV28	CASSSVGIWGRDSYEQYF	TGTGCCAGCAGTTCGGTTGGGATCTGGGGCCGCGACAGCTACGAGCAGTACTTC
TRBD1	once	16	TRBJ1-4	TRBV28	CASMDPGGASNEKLFF	TGTGCCAGCATGGACCCAGGGGGCGCTTCTAATGAAAAACTGTTTTTT
-	-	14	TRBJ2-3	TRBV29-1	CSVEKPLHTDTQYF	TGCAGCGTTGAAAAACCCCTGCACACAGATACGCAGTATTTT
-	-	13	TRBJ1-1	TRBV7-9	CASSLGGGSEAFF	TGTGCCAGCAGCTTAGGGGGTGGTTCTGAAGCTTTCTTT
-	-	15	TRBJ2-7	TRBV6-5	CASSYLPDSPYEQYF	TGTGCCAGCAGTTACCTCCCGGACAGTCCCTACGAGCAGTACTTC
-	-	13	TRBJ1-1	TRBV5-5	CASSGQMNTEAFF	TGTGCCAGCAGTGGACAGATGAACACTGAAGCTTTCTTT
-	-	14	TRBJ2-7	TRBV27	CASAEVGAQNEQYF	TGTGCCAGTGCTGAGGTGGGTGCCCAGAACGAGCAGTACTTC
TRBD2	-	15	TRBJ2-5	TRBV3-1	CASSQNGRAQETQYF	TGTGCCAGCAGCCAGAACGGGAGGGCCCAAGAGACCCAGTACTTC
-	-	16	TRBJ2-1	TRBV7-9	CASSSPGTRINNEQFF	TGTGCCAGCAGCTCCCCCGGGACCCGCATTAACAATGAGCAGTTCTTC
TRBD1	few	14	TRBJ2-5	TRBV3-1	CASSSRQGRETQYF	TGTGCCAGCAGCTCCAGACAGGGTAGGGAGACCCAGTACTTC